Ten or more counts support the clone carrying this T cell receptor (beta chain). Its antigen is currently unknown. The 20-30 mg bulk tissue piece was not sorted before simultaneous RNA and DNA extraction. TCR beta cDNA came from about 500 ng total RNA, primed with a constant-region primer. Three nested multiplex PCR rounds of slightly modified ARM-PCR generated TCR beta libraries. A C-beta reverse primer was combined with TRBV1-TRBV30 forward primers in the first two PCR rounds, and each round had 10 cycles. TCRdb fed the multiplex PCR reads into MiXCR, producing one record per CDR3 protein. The table shows approximately 80,000 distinct CDR3 sequences, with roughly 72% occurring only once. With 0 bases clipped from V and 6 bases from J, the junction kept 8 bases outside the gene matches. The CDR3 is 17 amino acids. The data derive from a study of tumor-infiltrating lymphocytes in primary liver carcinoma. Background on the study: Patients of both sexes were 30 to 69 years old. Study results and limitations: Tumor region pairs showed greater overlap than either tumor-adjacent or tumor-blood pairs did.

Sample: tumor-adjacent normal liver tissue. This sequence joins TRBV12-3 or TRBV12-4 and TRBJ2-2; 9 positions agree with TRBD2. The clonotype was recovered from a man aged 35-49 years with primary liver carcinoma and hepatitis B virus infection. CDR3 region: CASSLALAGGPSGELFF. CDR3 DNA sequence: TGTGCCAGCAGTTTAGCGTTGGCGGGAGGGCCGTCCGGGGAGCTGTTTTTT.